A single TCR beta chain is shown here with its context. Other DNA sequences from this sample encode an identical CDR3 as well. The sample is drawn from a study of beta chain features in type 1 diabetes. The purity of all sorted populations exceeded 95%. Isolated RNA was reverse transcribed in full, so expressed TCRB transcripts were sequenced. Profiled with immunoSEQ multiplex PCR; TCRdb holds only in-frame clones, not every one. The table shows approximately 300,000 clones, with 9.5% to 12% occurring only once. The germline CDR1 and CDR2 sequences are SEHNR and FQNEAQ (reference sequence). V dropped 3 bases and J dropped 7; count of bases not matched to a gene: 2. The CDR3 covers 15 residues.

The sequenced sample consisted of naive CD4+ T cells from blood. The chain couples TRBV7-9 to TRBJ2-1, with 14 bases identical to TRBD2. The TCR comes from a woman in her 30s in good health. CDR3 coding DNA: TGTGCCAGCAGCTTGGGGACTAGCGGGAGTAATGAGCAGTTCTTC. It yields the protein CASSLGTSGSNEQFF.